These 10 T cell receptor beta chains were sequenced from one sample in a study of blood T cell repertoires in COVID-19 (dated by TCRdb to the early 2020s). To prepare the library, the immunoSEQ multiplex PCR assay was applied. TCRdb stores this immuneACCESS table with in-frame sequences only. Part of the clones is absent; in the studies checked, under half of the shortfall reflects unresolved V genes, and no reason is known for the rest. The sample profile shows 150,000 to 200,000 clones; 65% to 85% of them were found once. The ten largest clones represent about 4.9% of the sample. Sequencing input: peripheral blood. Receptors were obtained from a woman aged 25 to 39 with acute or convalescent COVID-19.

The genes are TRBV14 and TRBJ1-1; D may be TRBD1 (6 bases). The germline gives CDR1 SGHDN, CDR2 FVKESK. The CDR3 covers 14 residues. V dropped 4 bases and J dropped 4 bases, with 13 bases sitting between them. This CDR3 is CASSPVRGSTEAFF. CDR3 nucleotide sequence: TGTGCCAGCAGCCCTGTGAGGGGGAGCACTGAAGCTTTCTTT.

The CDR3 loop reads CASSLGREQPQHF. CDR3 nucleotide sequence: TGTGCCAGCAGCTTGGGGCGGGAACAGCCCCAGCATTTT. The rearrangement links TRBV13 to TRBJ1-5; TRBD1 might be the D (5 bases). The V end lost 3 bases, the J end lost 7 bases, and 10 bases lay between the germline ends. Germline assignment: CDR1 PRHDT and CDR2 FYEKMQ (reference sequence). The CDR3 spans 13 residues.

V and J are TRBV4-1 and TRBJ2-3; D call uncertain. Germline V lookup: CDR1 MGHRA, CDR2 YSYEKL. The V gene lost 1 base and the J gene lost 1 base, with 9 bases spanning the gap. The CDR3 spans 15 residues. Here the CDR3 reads CASSQGVVGTDTQYF. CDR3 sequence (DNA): TGCGCCAGCAGCCAAGGAGTAGTGGGCACAGATACGCAGTATTTT.

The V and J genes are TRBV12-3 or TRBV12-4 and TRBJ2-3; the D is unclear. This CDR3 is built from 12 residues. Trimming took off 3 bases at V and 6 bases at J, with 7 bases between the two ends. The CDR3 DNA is TGTGCCAGCAGTTTCCTTCCCGATACGCAGTATTTT. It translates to CASSFLPDTQYF.

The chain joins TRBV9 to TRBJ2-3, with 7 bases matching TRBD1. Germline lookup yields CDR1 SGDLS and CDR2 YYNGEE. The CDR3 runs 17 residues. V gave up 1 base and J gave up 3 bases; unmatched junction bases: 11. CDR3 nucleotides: TGTGCCAGCAGCGTAACGCTCCCGGGACAGTCTACAGATACGCAGTATTTT. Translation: CASSVTLPGQSTDTQYF.

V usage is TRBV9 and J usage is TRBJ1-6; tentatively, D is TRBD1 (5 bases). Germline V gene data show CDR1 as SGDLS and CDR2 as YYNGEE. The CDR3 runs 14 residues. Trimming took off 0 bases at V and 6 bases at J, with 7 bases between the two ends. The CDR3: CASSVEQANSPLHF. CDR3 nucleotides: TGTGCCAGCAGCGTAGAACAGGCTAATTCACCCCTCCACTTT.

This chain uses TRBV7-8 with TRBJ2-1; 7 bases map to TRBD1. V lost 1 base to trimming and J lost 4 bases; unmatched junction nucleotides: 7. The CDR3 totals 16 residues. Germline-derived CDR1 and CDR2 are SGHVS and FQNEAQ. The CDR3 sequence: CASSLVRTGKYNEQFF. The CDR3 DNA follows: TGTGCCAGCAGCTTAGTAAGGACAGGAAAATACAATGAGCAGTTCTTC.

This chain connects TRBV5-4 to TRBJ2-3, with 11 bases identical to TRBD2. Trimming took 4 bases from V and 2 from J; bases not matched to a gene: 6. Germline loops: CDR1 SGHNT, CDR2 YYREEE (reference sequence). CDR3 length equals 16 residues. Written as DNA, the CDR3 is TGTGCCAGCAGCCGGGGACTAGCGGCACCCACAGATACGCAGTATTTT. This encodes CASSRGLAAPTDTQYF. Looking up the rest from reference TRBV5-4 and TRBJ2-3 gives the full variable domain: ETGVTQSPTHLIKTRGQQVTLRCSSQSGHNTVSWYQQALGQGPQFIFQYYREEENGRGNFPPRFSGLQFPNYSSELNVNALELDDSALYLCASSRGLAAPTDTQYFGPGTRLTVL.

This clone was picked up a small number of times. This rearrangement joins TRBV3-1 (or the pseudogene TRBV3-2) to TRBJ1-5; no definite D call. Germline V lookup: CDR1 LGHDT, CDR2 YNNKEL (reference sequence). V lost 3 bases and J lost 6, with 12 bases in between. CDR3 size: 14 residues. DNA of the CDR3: TGTGCCAGCAGCCAGCCGGGGTGGGGTCAGCCCCAGCATTTT. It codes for CASSQPGWGQPQHF.

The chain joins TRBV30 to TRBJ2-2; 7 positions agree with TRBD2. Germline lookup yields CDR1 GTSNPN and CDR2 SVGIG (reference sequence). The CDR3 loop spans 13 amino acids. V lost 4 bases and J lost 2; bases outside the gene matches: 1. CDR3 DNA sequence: TGTGCCTGGACTAGCGGTAACACCGGGGAGCTGTTTTTT. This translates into CAWTSGNTGELFF.